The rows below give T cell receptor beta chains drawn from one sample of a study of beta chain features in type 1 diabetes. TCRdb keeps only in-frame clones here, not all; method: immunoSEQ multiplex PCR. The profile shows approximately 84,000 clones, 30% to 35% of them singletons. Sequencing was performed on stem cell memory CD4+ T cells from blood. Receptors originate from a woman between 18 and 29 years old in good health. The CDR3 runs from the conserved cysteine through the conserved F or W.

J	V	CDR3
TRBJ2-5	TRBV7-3	CASSLMGTPEETQYF
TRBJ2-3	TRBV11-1	CASSSAADTQYF
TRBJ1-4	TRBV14	CASSHRDLDEKLFF
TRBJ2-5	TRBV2	CASNIQGGRETQYF
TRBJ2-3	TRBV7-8	CASSAWTVITDTQYF
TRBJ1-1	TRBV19	CASSPRDRGGFTEAFF
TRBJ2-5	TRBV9	CASQGQPQETQYF
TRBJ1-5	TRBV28	CASSPDRGGNQPQHF
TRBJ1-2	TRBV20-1	CSARDNFGYTF
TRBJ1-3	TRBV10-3	CAISESQGNTIYF